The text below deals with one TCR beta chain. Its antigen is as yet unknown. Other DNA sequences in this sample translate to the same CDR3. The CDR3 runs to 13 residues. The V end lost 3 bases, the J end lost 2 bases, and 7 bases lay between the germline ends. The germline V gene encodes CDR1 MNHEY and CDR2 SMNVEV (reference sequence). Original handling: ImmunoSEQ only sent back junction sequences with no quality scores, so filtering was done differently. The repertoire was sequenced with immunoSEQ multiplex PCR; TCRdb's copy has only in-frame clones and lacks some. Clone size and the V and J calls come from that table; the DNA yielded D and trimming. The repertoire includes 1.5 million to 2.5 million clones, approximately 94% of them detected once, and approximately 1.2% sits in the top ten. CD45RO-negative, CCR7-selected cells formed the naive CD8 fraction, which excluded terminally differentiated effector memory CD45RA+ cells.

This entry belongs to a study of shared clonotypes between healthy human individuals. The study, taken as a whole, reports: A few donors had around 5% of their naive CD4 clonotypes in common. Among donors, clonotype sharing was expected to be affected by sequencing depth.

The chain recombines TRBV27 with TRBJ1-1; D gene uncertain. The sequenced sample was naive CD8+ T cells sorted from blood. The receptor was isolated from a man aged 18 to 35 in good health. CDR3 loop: CASSLAGNTEAFF. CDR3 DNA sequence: TGTGCCAGCAGTTTGGCGGGTAACACTGAAGCTTTCTTT.